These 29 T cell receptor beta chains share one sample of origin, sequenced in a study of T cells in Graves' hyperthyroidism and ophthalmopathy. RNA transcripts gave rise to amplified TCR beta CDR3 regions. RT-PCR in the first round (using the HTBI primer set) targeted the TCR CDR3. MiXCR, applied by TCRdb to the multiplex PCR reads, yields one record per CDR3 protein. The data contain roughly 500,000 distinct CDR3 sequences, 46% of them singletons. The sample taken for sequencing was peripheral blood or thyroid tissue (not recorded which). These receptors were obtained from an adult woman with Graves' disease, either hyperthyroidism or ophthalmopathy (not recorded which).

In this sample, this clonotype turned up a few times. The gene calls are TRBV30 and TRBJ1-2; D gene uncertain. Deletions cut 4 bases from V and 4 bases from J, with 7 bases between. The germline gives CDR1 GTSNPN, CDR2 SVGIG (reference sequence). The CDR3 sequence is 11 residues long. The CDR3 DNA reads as TGTGCCTGGATCCCGCTCTATGGCTACACCTTC. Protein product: CAWIPLYGYTF.

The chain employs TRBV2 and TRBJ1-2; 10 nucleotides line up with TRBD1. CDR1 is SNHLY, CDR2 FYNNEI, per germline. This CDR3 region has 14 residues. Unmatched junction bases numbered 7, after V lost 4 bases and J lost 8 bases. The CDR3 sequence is CASSAGTGAGGYTF. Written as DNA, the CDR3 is TGTGCCAGCAGTGCAGGGACAGGGGCTGGCGGCTACACCTTC.

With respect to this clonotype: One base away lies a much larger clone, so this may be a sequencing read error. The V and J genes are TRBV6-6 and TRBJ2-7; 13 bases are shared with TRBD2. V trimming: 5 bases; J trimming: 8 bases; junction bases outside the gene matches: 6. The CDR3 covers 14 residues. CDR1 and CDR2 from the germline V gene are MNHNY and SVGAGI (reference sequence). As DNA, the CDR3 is TGTGCCAGCAGTACTAGCGGGAGGGAGGGCAAGCAGTACTTC. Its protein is CASSTSGREGKQYF.

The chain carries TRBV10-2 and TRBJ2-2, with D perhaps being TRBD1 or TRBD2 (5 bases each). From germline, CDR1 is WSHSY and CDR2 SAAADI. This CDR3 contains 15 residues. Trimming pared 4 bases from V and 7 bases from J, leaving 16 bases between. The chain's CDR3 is CASSAGRGLDGELFF. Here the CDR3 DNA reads TGCGCCAGCAGTGCAGGGAGAGGCCTTGACGGGGAGCTGTTTTTT.

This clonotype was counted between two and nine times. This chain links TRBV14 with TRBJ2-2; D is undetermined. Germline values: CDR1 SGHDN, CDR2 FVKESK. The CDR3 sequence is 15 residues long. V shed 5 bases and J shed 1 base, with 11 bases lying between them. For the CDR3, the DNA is TGTGCCAGCAGCTTGGGTTACAGGAACACCGGGGAGCTGTTTTTT. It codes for CASSLGYRNTGELFF.

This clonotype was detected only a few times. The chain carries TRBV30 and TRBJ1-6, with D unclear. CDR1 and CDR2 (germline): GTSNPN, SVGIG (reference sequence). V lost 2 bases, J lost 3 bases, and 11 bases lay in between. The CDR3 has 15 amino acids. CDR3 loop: CAWSLRDNYNSPLHF. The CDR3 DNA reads TGTGCCTGGAGTCTTCGAGACAACTATAATTCACCCCTCCACTTT.

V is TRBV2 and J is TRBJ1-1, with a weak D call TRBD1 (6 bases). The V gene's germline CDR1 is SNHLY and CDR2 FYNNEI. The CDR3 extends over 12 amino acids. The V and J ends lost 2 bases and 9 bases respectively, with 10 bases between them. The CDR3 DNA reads TGTGCCAGCAGTGAACAGGGGAGCAAAGCTTTCTTT. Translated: CASSEQGSKAFF.

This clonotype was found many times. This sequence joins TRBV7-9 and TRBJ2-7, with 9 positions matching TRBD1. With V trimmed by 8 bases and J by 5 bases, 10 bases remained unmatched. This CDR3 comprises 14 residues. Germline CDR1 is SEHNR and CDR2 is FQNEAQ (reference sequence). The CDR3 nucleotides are TGTGCCAGCGTTCAGGGACAGGGAAAGGACGAGCAGTACTTC. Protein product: CASVQGQGKDEQYF.

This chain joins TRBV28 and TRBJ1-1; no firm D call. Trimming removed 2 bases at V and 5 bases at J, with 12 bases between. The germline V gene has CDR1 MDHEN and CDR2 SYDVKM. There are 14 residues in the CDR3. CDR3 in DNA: TGTGCCAGCAGTTTACCACAGACTTTGACTGAAGCTTTCTTT. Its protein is CASSLPQTLTEAFF.

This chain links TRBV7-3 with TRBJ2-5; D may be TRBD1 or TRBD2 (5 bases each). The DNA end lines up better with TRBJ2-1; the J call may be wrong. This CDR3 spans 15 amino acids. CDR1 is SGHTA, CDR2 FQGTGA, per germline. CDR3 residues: CASSLGDAKSDEQFF. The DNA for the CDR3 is TGTGCCAGCAGCTTGGGGGACGCGAAGAGCGATGAGCAGTTCTTC.

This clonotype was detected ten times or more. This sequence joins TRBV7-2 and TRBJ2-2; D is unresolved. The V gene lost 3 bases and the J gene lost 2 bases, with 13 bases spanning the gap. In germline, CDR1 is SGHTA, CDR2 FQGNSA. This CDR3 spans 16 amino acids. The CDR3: CASSFGRLSNTGELFF. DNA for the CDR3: TGTGCCAGCAGCTTCGGCCGATTATCAAACACCGGGGAGCTGTTTTTT.

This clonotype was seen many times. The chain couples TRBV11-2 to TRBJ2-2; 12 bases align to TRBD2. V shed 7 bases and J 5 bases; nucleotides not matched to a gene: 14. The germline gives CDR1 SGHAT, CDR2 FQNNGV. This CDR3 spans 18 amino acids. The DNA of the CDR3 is TGTGCCAGCAATAGGCCCGGTCTAGCGGGAGGGGGGACCGGGGAGCTGTTTTTT. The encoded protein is CASNRPGLAGGGTGELFF.

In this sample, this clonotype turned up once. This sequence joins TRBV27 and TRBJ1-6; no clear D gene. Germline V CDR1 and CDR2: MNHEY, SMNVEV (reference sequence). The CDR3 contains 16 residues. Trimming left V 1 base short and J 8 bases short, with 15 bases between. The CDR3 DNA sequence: TGTGCCAGCAGTTTATTTGGCAATTACCTGTATTCACCCCTCCACTTT. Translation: CASSLFGNYLYSPLHF.

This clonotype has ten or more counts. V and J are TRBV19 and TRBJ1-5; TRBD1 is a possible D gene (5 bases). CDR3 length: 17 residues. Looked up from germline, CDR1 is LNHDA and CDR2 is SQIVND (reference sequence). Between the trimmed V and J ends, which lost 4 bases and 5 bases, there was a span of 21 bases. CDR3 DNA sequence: TGTGCCAGTAGTAGTGGGGGTATGAGTTCTGAGGATCAGCCCCAGCATTTT. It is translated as CASSSGGMSSEDQPQHF. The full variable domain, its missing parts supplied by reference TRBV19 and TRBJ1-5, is DGGITQSPKYLFRKEGQNVTLSCEQNLNHDAMYWYRQDPGQGLRLIYYSQIVNDFQKGDIAEGYSVSREKKESFPLTVTSAQKNPTAFYLCASSSGGMSSEDQPQHFGDGTRLSIL.

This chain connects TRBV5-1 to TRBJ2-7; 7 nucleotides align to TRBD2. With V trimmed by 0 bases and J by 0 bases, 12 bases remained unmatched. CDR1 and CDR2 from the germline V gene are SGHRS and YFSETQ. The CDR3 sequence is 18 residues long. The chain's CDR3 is CASSLGARTGGTSYEQYF. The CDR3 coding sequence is TGCGCCAGCAGCTTGGGGGCGCGCACCGGGGGGACCTCCTACGAGCAGTACTTC.

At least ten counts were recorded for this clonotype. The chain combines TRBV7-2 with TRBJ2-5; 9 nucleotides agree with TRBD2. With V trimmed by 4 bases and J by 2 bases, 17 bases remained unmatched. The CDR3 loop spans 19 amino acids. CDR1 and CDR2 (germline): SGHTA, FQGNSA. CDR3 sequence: CASSYRGGVSGSRQETQYF. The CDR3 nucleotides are TGTGCCAGCAGCTATCGCGGGGGTGTTAGCGGGAGCCGACAAGAGACCCAGTACTTC.

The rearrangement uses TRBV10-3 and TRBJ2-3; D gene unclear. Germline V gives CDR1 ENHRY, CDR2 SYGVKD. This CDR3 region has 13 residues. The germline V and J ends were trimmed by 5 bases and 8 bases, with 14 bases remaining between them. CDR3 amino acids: CAISTQTPVTQYF. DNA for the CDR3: TGTGCCATCAGTACACAGACTCCAGTTACGCAGTATTTT.

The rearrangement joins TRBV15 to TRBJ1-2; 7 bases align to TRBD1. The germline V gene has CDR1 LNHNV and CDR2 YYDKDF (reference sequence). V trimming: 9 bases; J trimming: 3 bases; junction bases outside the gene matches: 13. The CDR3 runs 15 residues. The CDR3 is CATRTPGQNYYGYTF. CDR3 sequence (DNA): TGTGCCACGAGGACTCCGGGACAGAATTACTATGGCTACACCTTC.

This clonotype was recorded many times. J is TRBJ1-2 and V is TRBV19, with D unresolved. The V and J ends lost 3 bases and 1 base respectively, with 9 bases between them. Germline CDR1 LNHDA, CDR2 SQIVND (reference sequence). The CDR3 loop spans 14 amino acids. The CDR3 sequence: CASSIAGGNYGYTF. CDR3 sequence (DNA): TGTGCCAGTAGTATCGCGGGAGGTAACTATGGCTACACCTTC.

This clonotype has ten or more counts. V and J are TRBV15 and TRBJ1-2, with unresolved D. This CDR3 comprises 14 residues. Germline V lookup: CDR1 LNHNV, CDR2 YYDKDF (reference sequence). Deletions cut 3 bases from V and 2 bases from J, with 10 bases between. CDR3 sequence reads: CATSRAGINYGYTF. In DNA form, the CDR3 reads TGTGCCACCAGCAGGGCGGGTATCAACTATGGCTACACCTTC.

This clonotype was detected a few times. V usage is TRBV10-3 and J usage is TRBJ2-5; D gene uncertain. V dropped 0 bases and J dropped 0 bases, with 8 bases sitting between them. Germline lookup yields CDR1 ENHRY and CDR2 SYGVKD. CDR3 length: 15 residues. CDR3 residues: CAISESGTYQETQYF. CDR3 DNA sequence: TGTGCCATCAGTGAGTCGGGAACGTACCAAGAGACCCAGTACTTC.

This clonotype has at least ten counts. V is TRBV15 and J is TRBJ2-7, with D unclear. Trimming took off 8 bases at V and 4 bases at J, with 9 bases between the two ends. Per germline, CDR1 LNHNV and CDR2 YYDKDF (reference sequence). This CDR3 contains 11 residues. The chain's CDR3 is CATADLYEQYF. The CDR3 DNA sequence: TGTGCCACCGCAGACTTGTACGAGCAGTACTTC.

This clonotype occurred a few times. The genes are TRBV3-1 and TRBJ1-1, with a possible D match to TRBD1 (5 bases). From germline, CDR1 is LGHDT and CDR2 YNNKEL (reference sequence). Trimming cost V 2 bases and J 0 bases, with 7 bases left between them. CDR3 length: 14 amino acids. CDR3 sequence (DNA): TGTGCCAGCAGCCAACGGGGACTGAACACTGAAGCTTTCTTT. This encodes CASSQRGLNTEAFF. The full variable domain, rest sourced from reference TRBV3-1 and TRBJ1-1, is DTAVSQTPKYLVTQMGNDKSIKCEQNLGHDTMYWYKQDSKKFLKIMFSYNNKELIINETVPNRFSPKSPDKAHLNLHINSLELGDSAVYFCASSQRGLNTEAFFGQGTRLTVV.

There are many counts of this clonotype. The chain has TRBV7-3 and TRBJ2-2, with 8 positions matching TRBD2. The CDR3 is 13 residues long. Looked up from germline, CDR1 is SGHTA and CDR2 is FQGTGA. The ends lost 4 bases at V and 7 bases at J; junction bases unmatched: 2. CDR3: CASSWGTSGELFF. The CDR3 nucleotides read TGTGCCAGCAGCTGGGGGACTAGCGGGGAGCTGTTTTTT. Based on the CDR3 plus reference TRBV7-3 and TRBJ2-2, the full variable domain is GAGVSQTPSNKVTEKGKYVELRCDPISGHTALYWYRQSLGQGPEFLIYFQGTGAADDSGLPNDRFFAVRPEGSVSTLKIQRTERGDSAVYLCASSWGTSGELFFGEGSRLTVL.

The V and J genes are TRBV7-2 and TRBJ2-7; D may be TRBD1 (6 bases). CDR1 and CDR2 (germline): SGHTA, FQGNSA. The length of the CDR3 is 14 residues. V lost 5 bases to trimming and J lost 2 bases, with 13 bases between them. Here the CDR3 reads CASSADKGAYEQYF. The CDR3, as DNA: TGTGCCAGCAGCGCGGACAAGGGGGCCTACGAGCAGTACTTC.

The CDR3 protein is CASSLFRNRGMSTEAFF. CDR3 nucleotides: TGCGCCAGCAGCTTGTTCCGAAACAGGGGCATGAGCACTGAAGCTTTCTTT. This chain uses TRBV5-1 with TRBJ1-1, with 7 nucleotides matching TRBD1. This CDR3 has 17 amino acids. With V trimmed by 1 base and J by 4 bases, 13 bases remained unmatched. CDR1 SGHRS and CDR2 YFSETQ come from the germline V gene.

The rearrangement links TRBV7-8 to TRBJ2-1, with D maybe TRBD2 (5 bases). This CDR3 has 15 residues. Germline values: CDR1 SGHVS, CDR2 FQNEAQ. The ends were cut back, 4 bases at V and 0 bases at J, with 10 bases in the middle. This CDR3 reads CASSYSESSYNEQFF. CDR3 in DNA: TGTGCCAGCAGCTATAGCGAAAGCTCCTACAATGAGCAGTTCTTC.

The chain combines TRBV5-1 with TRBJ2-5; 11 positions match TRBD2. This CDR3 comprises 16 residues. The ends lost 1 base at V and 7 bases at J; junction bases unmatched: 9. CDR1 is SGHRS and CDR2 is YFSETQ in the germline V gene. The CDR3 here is CASSLSGLAAMGTQYF. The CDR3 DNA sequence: TGCGCCAGCAGCTTGTCGGGACTAGCGGCGATGGGGACCCAGTACTTC. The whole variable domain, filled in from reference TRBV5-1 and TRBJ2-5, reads KAGVTQTPRYLIKTRGQQVTLSCSPISGHRSVSWYQQTPGQGLQFLFEYFSETQRNKGNFPGRFSGRQFSNSRSEMNVSTLELGDSALYLCASSLSGLAAMGTQYFGPGTRLLVL.

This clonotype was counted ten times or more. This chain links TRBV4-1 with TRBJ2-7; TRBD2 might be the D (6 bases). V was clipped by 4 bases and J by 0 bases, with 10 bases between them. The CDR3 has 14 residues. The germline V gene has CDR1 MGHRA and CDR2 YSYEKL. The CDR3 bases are TGCGCCAGCAGCCGGAGGGAGGACTCCTACGAGCAGTACTTC. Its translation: CASSRREDSYEQYF.